The T cell receptor (beta chain) under discussion was sequenced for a study of tumor and adjacent non-tumor tissue in lung cancer. Study details: The cohort had around twelve adenocarcinoma, 2 squamous cell and 1 small cell patients. Around 4.2 million productive TCRbeta reads were obtained per sample on average. Study observations and caveats: Higher tumor TCR diversity was associated with shorter survival. Compared with tumor, normal lung showed significantly lower TCR diversity.

Comments on this clonotype: Its antigen is not known.

A modified ARM-PCR protocol with three rounds of nested PCR amplified TCRbeta. One entry per CDR3 protein, called by TCRdb with MiXCR from the multiplex PCR reads. The repertoire has approximately 80,000 distinct CDR3 sequences, roughly 80% of them found once; the top ten carry approximately 51%. This sample's RNA came from whole unsorted tissue. This non-tumor lung sample came from over 3 cm beyond the tumor edge. V was cut by 8 bases and J by 3 bases, with 16 bases left in between. The CDR3 covers 13 residues. Germline V gene sequence: CDR1 SQVTM, CDR2 ANQGSEA. Sequenced material: distant non-tumor lung tissue. The V gene is TRBV29-1, the J gene TRBJ2-5, with D tentatively TRBD2 (5 bases). The TCR comes from a man in his fifties or sixties with non-small cell lung cancer. The CDR3: CSIGLAEEETQYF. CDR3 sequence (DNA): TGCAGCATTGGATTGGCGGAGGAAGAGACCCAGTACTTC.